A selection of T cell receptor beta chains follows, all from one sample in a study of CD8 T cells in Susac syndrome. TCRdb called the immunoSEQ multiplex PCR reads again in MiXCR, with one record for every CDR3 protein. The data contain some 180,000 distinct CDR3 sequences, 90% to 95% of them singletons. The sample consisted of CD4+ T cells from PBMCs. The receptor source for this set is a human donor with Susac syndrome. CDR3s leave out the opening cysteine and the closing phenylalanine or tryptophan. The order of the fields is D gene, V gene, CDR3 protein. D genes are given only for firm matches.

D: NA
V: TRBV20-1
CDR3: SAVSRGLHYEQY

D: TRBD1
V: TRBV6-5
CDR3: ASGTVGGYT

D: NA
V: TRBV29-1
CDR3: SVRGTRGSRGTEAF

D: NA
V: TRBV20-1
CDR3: SAYRDYNEQF

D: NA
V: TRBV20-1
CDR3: SAKEGSGTEAF

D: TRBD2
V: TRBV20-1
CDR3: SAITGTSADEQF

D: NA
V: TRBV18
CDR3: ASSGGRGEQY

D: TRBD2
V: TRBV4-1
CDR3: ASSLTVVAGSITDTQY

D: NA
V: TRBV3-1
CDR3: ASSQGRNSIEAF

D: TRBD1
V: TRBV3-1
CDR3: ASSQGSSDREWT

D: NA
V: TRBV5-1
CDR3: ASSSVRDALNYGYT

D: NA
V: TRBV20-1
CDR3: SARDSPPGEQY

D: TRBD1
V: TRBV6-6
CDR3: ASSLDRAGGETQY

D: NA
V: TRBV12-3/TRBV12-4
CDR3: ASSLASRQSDTQY

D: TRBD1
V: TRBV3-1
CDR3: ASSQDRTGGNEKLF

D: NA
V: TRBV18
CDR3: ASSPTVGTDQETQY

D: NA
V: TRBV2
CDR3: ASTSLGGNYGYT

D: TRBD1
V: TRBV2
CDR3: ASSVETGSWDTQY

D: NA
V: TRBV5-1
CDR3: ASSPRDGMGETQY

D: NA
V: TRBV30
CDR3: AWSGGAEGYT

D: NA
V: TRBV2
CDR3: ASSAGVDPVQSRETQY

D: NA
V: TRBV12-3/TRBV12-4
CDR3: ASNLGGGTRNTGELF

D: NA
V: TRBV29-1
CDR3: SVERGYDNEQF

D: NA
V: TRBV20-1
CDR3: SARPTTSAGTDTQY

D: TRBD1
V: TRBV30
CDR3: AWSPKTGINTGELF

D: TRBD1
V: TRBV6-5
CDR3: ASSYRPWDRYSYEQY

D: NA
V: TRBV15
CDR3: ATSSLASSYEQY

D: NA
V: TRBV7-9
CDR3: ASSLRQGWGYGYT

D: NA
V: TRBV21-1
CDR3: ASSRTDRASQETQY

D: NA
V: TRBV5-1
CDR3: ASSSTGYGYT

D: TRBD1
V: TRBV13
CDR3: ASSRADRVSYEQY

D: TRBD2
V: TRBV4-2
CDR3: ASSRQIAGDSYEQY

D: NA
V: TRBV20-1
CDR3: SASDSSSYEQY

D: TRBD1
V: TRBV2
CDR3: ASRQGSSYNEQF

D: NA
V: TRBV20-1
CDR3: SARDMRDEKQY

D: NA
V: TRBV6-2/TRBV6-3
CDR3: ASSSSSYNEQF

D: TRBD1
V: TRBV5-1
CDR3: ASSPLGQGATEAF

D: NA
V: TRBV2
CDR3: ASSEVRGGNTEAF

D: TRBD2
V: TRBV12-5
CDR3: ASGPPRGSGSNEQF